The T cell receptor (beta chain) described here comes from a study of shared clonotypes between healthy human individuals. The V and J ends lost 2 bases and 3 bases, in that order; junction bases with no gene match: 6. Per germline, CDR1 MNHNY and CDR2 SVGAGI (reference sequence). The CDR3 sequence is 16 residues long. Assay execution took place at the deep level. Sequenced by immunoSEQ multiplex PCR; TCRdb stores in-frame clones only, minus some. The sample includes 300,000 to 400,000 clones, about nine tenths of them seen just once. Sequenced: memory CD8+ T cells sorted from blood. Subset reported: CD45RO+ cells pooled with CCR7-negative TemRA cells. This TCR was recovered from a man aged 18 to 35 in good health. The genes are TRBV6-6 and TRBJ2-1; 8 bases fit TRBD2. For the CDR3, the DNA is TGTGCCAGCAGTTACCCACCGGGGGGGGACTACAATGAGCAGTTCTTC. Its translation: CASSYPPGGDYNEQFF.